Listed below are T cell receptor beta chains from one sample, sequenced in a study of blood T cell repertoires in COVID-19. TCRdb keeps only in-frame clones here, not all; method: immunoSEQ multiplex PCR. In the table there are under 200,000 clones, about four fifths of which are singletons. The sequenced sample consisted of peripheral blood. These receptors were taken from a woman aged 60 to 75 with COVID-19, enrolled during active disease. CDR3s include the opening cysteine and the closing phenylalanine or tryptophan.

v_call	j_call	cdr3_aa
TRBV19	TRBJ2-5	CASKEQGRETQYF
TRBV7-2	TRBJ2-7	CASSPGPMTVSYEQYF
TRBV11-2	TRBJ2-5	CASSLGWEETQYF
TRBV2	TRBJ2-3	CAGDRDWVTSTDTQYF
TRBV7-9	TRBJ2-5	CASSFQAGVVSETQYF
TRBV6-5	TRBJ1-4	CASSYGQGHTNEKLFF
TRBV7-8	TRBJ1-1	CASSSKTETEAFF
TRBV5-4	TRBJ2-3	CASSLVTNTQYF
TRBV14	TRBJ2-1	CASSQIDRGSYNEQFF
TRBV27	TRBJ2-1	CASNFRRSSYNEQFF
TRBV5-4	TRBJ1-3	CASSLRGGADTIYF
TRBV7-2	TRBJ2-7	CASSETGTSGSEGYF
TRBV10-3	TRBJ2-2	CAISELGELFF
TRBV7-2	TRBJ2-1	CASSFRGYNEQFF
TRBV6-1	TRBJ1-2	CASSWGTGGVYTF
TRBV10-3	TRBJ1-3	CATFSGTGSGNTIYF
TRBV19	TRBJ1-5	CASNVDRGNQPQHF
TRBV24-1	TRBJ2-1	CATSGSSYNEQFF
TRBV19	TRBJ1-2	CASSTGSSNYGYTF
TRBV2	TRBJ2-3	CASSAGGSQYDTQYF
TRBV4-1	TRBJ1-5	CASSQDQVRGAFQPQHF
TRBV4-2	TRBJ2-2	CASSWTGLAGVNTGELFF
TRBV7-2	TRBJ2-7	CASSPTSGRVYEQYF
TRBV2	TRBJ1-6	CASSEGGGGFTLHF
TRBV24-1	TRBJ2-1	CATQGQGSYNEQFF
TRBV4-2	TRBJ2-5	CASSQERLRGETQYF
TRBV5-4	TRBJ1-1	CASRGQNTEAFF
TRBV9	TRBJ1-2	CASSITDTFNYGYTF
TRBV29-1	TRBJ2-3	CSALDPGVTDTQYF
TRBV4-3	TRBJ2-1	CASSQEASSYNEQFF
TRBV6-5	TRBJ2-7	CASKRAQRQGNEQYF
TRBV15	TRBJ2-3	CATSRDRGGRTDTQYF
TRBV7-2	TRBJ1-6	CASSLPQGSRNSPLHF
TRBV6-1	TRBJ1-6	CASSERQGYNSPLHF
TRBV5-4	TRBJ1-4	CASSPDRRDEKLFF
TRBV7-9	TRBJ2-1	CASSFRATGTLSYNEQFF
TRBV6-5	TRBJ1-1	CASKLSQGVAEAFF
TRBV3-1/TRBV3-2	TRBJ1-5	CASSQDRHQPQHF
TRBV11-3	TRBJ2-1	CASSLEARDNEQFF
TRBV6-4	TRBJ1-4	CASTGQGVVF
TRBV7-3	TRBJ2-2	CASSLYQGAGELFF
TRBV15	TRBJ1-3	CATSRDHGAGLSGNTIYF
TRBV28	TRBJ1-2	CAFGRGLGYGYTF
TRBV9	TRBJ2-3	CASSVGGGSLPDTQYF
TRBV7-2	TRBJ2-1	CASSLVLAGGLNEQFF
TRBV6-1	TRBJ1-6	CASSVSVNSYNSPLHF
TRBV4-2	TRBJ2-2	CASSPPLQGWTGELFF
TRBV5-1	TRBJ1-4	CASSLDSLNEKLFF